Listed below are T cell receptor beta chains from one sample, sequenced in a study of early T cells in non-severe SARS-CoV-2 infection. TCRdb passed the 5' RACE reads through MiXCR, listing each CDR3 protein once. The table records 25,000 to 30,000 distinct CDR3 sequences, approximately 4.6% of them present only once. Sequencing was carried out using whole blood. The receptors were sampled from an adult who was a healthcare worker with PCR-confirmed SARS-CoV-2 infection or an uninfected control (not recorded which). Each CDR3 is given with its conserved first and last residue. D genes are given only for firm matches. Some rows mark clone size as missing; the rest say once, few, many or name a class of expanded clone.

cdr3_nt cdr3_aa v_call d_call j_call clone_size
TGTGCCAGCAGTGTGGGCGAGGCCGCCGGGGAGCTGTTTTTT CASSVGEAAGELFF TRBV6-4 - TRBJ2-2 -
TGTGCCAGTAACGCAGGGCTGAATCAGCCCCAGCATTTT CASNAGLNQPQHF TRBV19 - TRBJ1-5 few
TGTGCCAGCAGCCGTATCCAGGGGGCCGGGGAGCTGTTTTTT CASSRIQGAGELFF TRBV11-2 TRBD1 TRBJ2-2 many
TGTGCCAGCAGTTTTACGGGACAGGTCACATCCTACGAGCAGTACTTC CASSFTGQVTSYEQYF TRBV2 TRBD1 TRBJ2-7 many
TGTGCCAGCAGATCAGGGAGAGAAAAACTGTTTTTT CASRSGREKLFF TRBV28 - TRBJ1-4 many
TGTGCCAGCAGCCACGGACAGGGCACAGATACGCAGTATTTT CASSHGQGTDTQYF TRBV3-1 TRBD1 TRBJ2-3 many
TGCAGCGTCCAGCGGGGCTCTGGAAACACCATATATTTT CSVQRGSGNTIYF TRBV29-1 - TRBJ1-3 medium-sized
TGCGCCAGCAGCCAAGGAGGGGTGCAAGGTGAAGCTTTCTTT CASSQGGVQGEAFF TRBV4-1 - TRBJ1-1 few
TGTGCCAGCGATTGGACTAGGAACAATGAGCAGTTCTTC CASDWTRNNEQFF TRBV2 TRBD2 TRBJ2-1 many
TGTGCCAGCAGCTTTTCCCCAGGGGACGAGCAGTACTTC CASSFSPGDEQYF TRBV7-6 - TRBJ2-7 medium-sized
TGCGCCAGCGGAATAGCGGGGGGGCGTGAGCAGTTCTTC CASGIAGGREQFF TRBV5-1 TRBD2 TRBJ2-1 many
TGTGCCAGCAGTGCCCACAGGGGGGCCGGGGAGCTGTTTTTT CASSAHRGAGELFF TRBV6-1 TRBD1 TRBJ2-2 -
TGTGCCAGCAGCTTCGGCGTGACGAATGAGCAGTTCTTC CASSFGVTNEQFF TRBV7-3 - TRBJ2-1 many
TGTGCCAGCAGTTACTCACCTCAAAGGGGCACCTCAGATACGCAGTATTTT CASSYSPQRGTSDTQYF TRBV6-6 - TRBJ2-3 -
TGTGCCTGGAGCGAGGGGACACTAGTCAATCAGCCCCAGCATTTT CAWSEGTLVNQPQHF TRBV30 - TRBJ1-5 -